These 3 T cell receptor beta chains originate from one sample sequenced in a study of shared clonotypes between healthy human individuals. Using immunoSEQ multiplex PCR, the repertoire was profiled, and TCRdb retains in-frame clones only, with some absent. The sample records over a million clones, roughly 98% being singletons. The specimen sequenced was naive CD4+ T cells sorted from blood. Subset reported: CD45RA+ positively selected. These receptors came from a man younger than 45 in good health.

The genes are TRBV10-2 and TRBJ1-3; D gene ambiguous. This CDR3 has 17 amino acids. Germline V CDR1 and CDR2: WSHSY, SAAADI. V dropped 2 bases and J dropped 0 bases, with 14 bases sitting between them. The CDR3 sequence is CASSEGLGPGSGNTIYF. CDR3 sequence (DNA): TGCGCCAGCAGTGAGGGTCTAGGCCCAGGCTCTGGAAACACCATATATTTT.

The genes are TRBV5-1 and TRBJ1-1; a weak D match, TRBD1 (5 bases). With 4 bases removed from V and 3 bases from J, the gap between germline ends came to 16 bases. This CDR3 region has 15 residues. Germline CDR1 is SGHRS and CDR2 is YFSETQ. This CDR3 is CASSTRPGGDTEAFF. The CDR3 nucleotides read TGCGCCAGCAGCACCCGACCGGGAGGGGACACTGAAGCTTTCTTT.

The V and J genes are TRBV10-1 and TRBJ2-7; D is perhaps TRBD1 (7 bases). Germline V lookup: CDR1 WNHNN, CDR2 SYGVQD (reference sequence). The V and J ends lost 4 bases and 5 bases respectively, with 15 bases between them. This CDR3 is 14 amino acids long. The CDR3 DNA reads TGCGCCAGCAGTGTTGGAGGGGGCGGCGACGAGCAGTACTTC. It specifies CASSVGGGGDEQYF.